This T cell receptor beta chain was documented in a study of beta chain features in type 1 diabetes (dated by TCRdb to 2016 to 2018). For context, the study as a whole: Mean age, gender distribution, total cell number and subset yield were not different between patients and healthy donors. Naive and central memory subsets were obtained from all 28 donors, but regulatory and stem cell-like memory subsets were isolated from only 8 patients and about eight healthy donors. In the study, recently diagnosed type 1 diabetes patients and matched healthy donors were compared on the TCRB repertoires of their sorted circulating CD4+ T cell subsets. A total of roughly 98,000,000 sorted cells were examined across all samples, and a strong correlation was observed between cell number per subset and RNA yield.

The CDR1 and CDR2 encoded by the germline V gene are MDHEN and SYDVKM. The CDR3 contains 13 residues, cysteine and phenylalanine counted. CDR3 DNA only is kept here, 39 bases in frame from base 1. Trimming removed 5 bases from V and 9 bases from J; the gene matches leave 6 bases unexplained. The table lists this clone with a few counts. Its cognate antigen has yet to be identified. No much larger clone is present one base from it, and per-base qualities are unavailable. Each donor gave one peripheral blood draw, approximately 110 mL on average, collected into heparinised tubes. A BD FACSAria II and a panel including CD45RO, CCR7, CD25, CD127, CD95 and CD27 were used to sort naive, central memory, regulatory and stem cell-like memory CD4+ T cells. Purity was above 95% for every sorted population. Right away, PBMCs were isolated by Lymphoprep density gradient centrifugation and were stained directly, with no culture step. So that batch effects would be minimized, each experiment stained and sorted samples in pairs, pairing one healthy donor with one patient.

The High Capacity cDNA Reverse Transcription Kit was used to reverse transcribe all of the isolated RNA, meaning that expressed TCRB transcripts were what got sequenced. Deep immunoSEQ sequencing was applied to naive, central memory and regulatory T cell samples, giving an average of around 4 million total reads per sample. Sorted cells were lysed in RLT buffer, and RNA was extracted using DNase-treated RNeasy Micro or Mini kits according to cell number. To prevent cross-contamination, each cell subset was processed individually, whereas patient and healthy donor samples were processed jointly. Using the immunoSEQ multiplex PCR, TCRB sequences were amplified from cDNA into 87-bp fragments spanning the CDR3 region. Sequencing of the amplicons was done on the Illumina HiSeq platform. Concerning the study's data processing: Synthetic template baselines were used to correct PCR bias computationally, reads within Hamming distance 2 were collapsed together, and singletons that could not be merged were discarded. Reads were aligned against IMGT to assign V, D and J genes, CDR3 length and insertions or deletions at six rearrangement sites. Within each subset, clonotype counts were normalized to the number of sorted cells before true diversity and Gini coefficients were calculated with the tcR R package. The overlap coefficient, calculated on TCRB nucleotide sequences, was used to quantify repertoire sharing. The clones in this table, taken by TCRdb from immuneACCESS, are in-frame only. Not every clone is retained; where verified, under half of the shortfall comes from an unresolved V gene, and the cause of the rest is unknown. Clone size and V and J calls were adopted from that table, with D and trimming inferred from the DNA. Counted in this sample were a few hundred thousand clones; over 8.5% of them appeared once. The ten largest account for about 0.6% of the sample.

The investigation overall reported the following: At VDJ recombination sites, patients with type 1 diabetes made fewer insertions and deleted more nucleotides, a pattern implying thymic rearrangement abnormalities. In all four CD4+ subsets, TCRB CDR3 length was moderately but significantly shorter in type 1 diabetes patients. Because small numbers of individuals were included in the HLA sub-analyses, any influence of HLA type on TCRB rearrangement was left unresolved. Because cDNA rather than genomic DNA was sequenced, highly expressing activated cells could have been over-represented, although no difference in activation and CD3 levels was found between groups. Shorter templates might be favored by PCR, yet because patient and control samples were amplified and corrected together, any such skew would affect both groups equally. Naive, central memory and regulatory TCRB repertoires appeared to be more alike among patients than among healthy donors.

The source material was central memory CD4+ T cells from blood. The receptor was isolated from a man aged 30 to 39 with type 1 diabetes. In this chain, TRBV28 is recombined with TRBJ2-5, and 10 junction bases match TRBD1. This receptor carries the CDR3 CASSVDRGKAQYF. The DNA sequence is given as TGTGCCAGCAGTGTGGACAGGGGGAAGGCCCAGTACTTC. Reference TRBV28 and TRBJ2-5 proteins supply the regions before and after the CDR3; the full variable domain is: DVKVTQSSRYLVKRTGEKVFLECVQDMDHENMFWYRQDPGLGLRLIYFSYDVKMKEKGDIPEGYSVSREKKERFSLILESASTNQTSMYLCASSVDRGKAQYFGPGTRLLVL.